The 18 T cell receptor beta chains below were found in one sample sequenced in a study of T cell repertoires in cytomegalovirus infection. TCRdb fed the reads into MiXCR, producing one record per CDR3 protein. The data show fewer than 200,000 distinct CDR3 sequences, 13% to 15% seen once. Sequencing was performed on PBMCs. The receptors come from a human donor in good health (CMV status not recorded). Some clones in this sample may be carry-over from other donors' samples.

This clonotype showed up just a few times. The chain carries TRBV20-1 and TRBJ1-2; TRBD1 might be the D (5 bases). The CDR3 contains 14 residues. V lost 2 bases and J lost 2, with 12 bases in between. CDR1 DFQATT and CDR2 SNEGSKA come from the germline V gene (reference sequence). The CDR3 sequence is CSARQGSPNYGYTF. The CDR3 DNA reads TGCAGTGCTAGACAGGGCTCCCCAAACTATGGCTACACCTTC.

This clonotype was counted only a few times. The chain couples TRBV5-4 to TRBJ2-7; tentatively, D is TRBD1 (6 bases). Per the germline V gene, CDR1 is SGHNT and CDR2 is YYREEE (reference sequence). Trimming removed 4 bases from V and 3 bases from J, with 14 bases in between. This CDR3 contains 14 residues. CDR3 nucleotides: TGTGCCAGCAGCGCGAAAGGGACACACTACGAGCAGTACTTC. This sequence encodes CASSAKGTHYEQYF.

This CDR3 is CASTTRGTQQETQYF. The CDR3 nucleotides read TGTGCCAGCACCACGCGCGGGACACAACAAGAGACCCAGTACTTC. This rearrangement joins TRBV7-2 to TRBJ2-5; D is possibly TRBD1 or TRBD2 (6 bases each). Trimming shortened V by 7 bases and J by 2 bases, and 17 bases separated the two germline ends. Germline CDR1 is SGHTA and CDR2 is FQGNSA. This CDR3 contains 15 residues.

This clonotype appeared a few times. The rearrangement uses TRBV6-2 or TRBV6-3 and TRBJ1-1; maybe TRBD1 (5 bases). V gave up 6 bases and J gave up 1 base, with 6 bases separating them. The CDR3 length is 12 residues. CDR1 is MNHEY, CDR2 SVGEGT, per germline. CDR3 protein: CASRGTNTEAFF. The CDR3 DNA reads as TGTGCCAGCAGGGGGACGAACACTGAAGCTTTCTTT.

In this sample, this clonotype turned up many times. The chain uses TRBV7-9 and TRBJ2-5, with TRBD1 matching over 7 bases. The V segment lost 1 base and the J segment 4 bases; nucleotides outside the gene matches: 6. This CDR3 is built from 15 residues. Germline V gene lookup returns CDR1 SEHNR and CDR2 FQNEAQ (reference sequence). The DNA for the CDR3 is TGTGCCAGCAGCTTAGAAGGGGGCGGATTAGAGACCCAGTACTTC. Encoded protein: CASSLEGGGLETQYF. Looking up the rest from reference TRBV7-9 and TRBJ2-5 gives the full variable domain: DTGVSQNPRHKITKRGQNVTFRCDPISEHNRLYWYRQTLGQGPEFLTYFQNEAQLEKSRLLSDRFSAERPKGSFSTLEIQRTEQGDSAMYLCASSLEGGGLETQYFGPGTRLLVL.

This clonotype was detected ten times or more. The chain uses TRBV7-8 and TRBJ1-3; D gene uncertain. V lost 3 bases and J lost 2, with 11 bases in between. The CDR3 is 15 residues long. CDR1 is SGHVS, CDR2 FQNEAQ, per germline. The CDR3 DNA sequence: TGTGCCAGCAGCTTGAATACTCCCCCTGGAAACACCATATATTTT. Translating gives CASSLNTPPGNTIYF.

This clonotype occurred many times. This chain joins TRBV7-2 and TRBJ1-2; D is uncertain. CDR1 and CDR2 from the germline V gene are SGHTA and FQGNSA. With 3 bases removed from V and 10 bases from J, the gap between germline ends came to 12 bases. The CDR3 has 12 residues. The CDR3 DNA is TGTGCCAGCAGCTTTAGGGATTACGACTACACCTTC. This translates into CASSFRDYDYTF.

This clonotype was detected many times. The chain links TRBV2 to TRBJ2-7, with D maybe TRBD2 (6 bases). This CDR3 is 13 amino acids long. Per the germline V gene, CDR1 is SNHLY and CDR2 is FYNNEI. V was trimmed by 8 bases and J by 7 bases, leaving 18 bases between them. The CDR3 loop is CASAGGPTREQYF. As DNA, the CDR3 is TGTGCCAGCGCTGGCGGGCCGACTAGGGAGCAGTACTTC.

This clonotype was detected many times. The chain recombines TRBV7-8 with TRBJ1-4; 7 positions agree with TRBD1. The CDR3 totals 15 residues. The germline CDR1 and CDR2 sequences are SGHVS and FQNEAQ. Trimming removed 4 bases from V and 10 bases from J; junction bases left unmatched: 12. The CDR3 nucleotides are TGTGCCAGCAGCTCAGAGGACAGGCCCGAGGGAAAACTGTTTTTT. Its protein product is CASSSEDRPEGKLFF.

This clonotype was seen many times. The genes are TRBV7-8 and TRBJ2-6; TRBD1 agrees at 7 bases. The CDR3 consists of 17 residues. Losses at the gene ends were 6 bases for V and 0 bases for J; bases not matched to a gene: 8. In germline, CDR1 is SGHVS, CDR2 FQNEAQ. The CDR3 loop reads CASSLVGGSSGANVLTF. The CDR3 nucleotides are TGTGCCAGCAGTTTGGTAGGGGGCAGCTCTGGGGCCAACGTCCTGACTTTC.

The gene calls are TRBV20-1 and TRBJ2-1; D uncertain. Germline CDR1 reads DFQATT; CDR2 reads SNEGSKA (reference sequence). The CDR3 is 13 residues long. Trimming removed 8 bases from V and 0 bases from J, with 11 bases in between. CDR3 nucleotide sequence: TGCAGTTCCGTAGATACCTCCTACAATGAGCAGTTCTTC. It encodes CSSVDTSYNEQFF.

This clonotype was observed a handful of times. This chain links TRBV6-6 with TRBJ2-3; D uncertain. This CDR3 spans 14 amino acids. V shed 2 bases and J shed 2 bases, with 8 bases lying between them. Germline loops: CDR1 MNHNY, CDR2 SVGAGI (reference sequence). CDR3 sequence (DNA): TGTGCCAGCAGTTACGAGGTTAACACAGATACGCAGTATTTT. Protein product: CASSYEVNTDTQYF.

The chain is built from TRBV20-1 and TRBJ1-1; 8 nucleotides agree with TRBD1. Germline trimming cut 7 bases from V and 3 bases from J; bases unmatched to any gene: 4. Germline CDR1 is DFQATT and CDR2 is SNEGSKA (reference sequence). The CDR3 has 12 amino acids. CDR3 protein: CSGDRGDTEAFF. CDR3 sequence (DNA): TGCAGTGGAGACAGGGGAGACACTGAAGCTTTCTTT.

The chain uses TRBV10-3 and TRBJ1-2; maybe TRBD1 (5 bases). The germline V gene has CDR1 ENHRY and CDR2 SYGVKD. V was cut by 2 bases and J by 7 bases, with 14 bases left in between. This CDR3 has 14 amino acids. The CDR3 DNA is TGTGCCATCAGTGAGCCGGGGCCCCAACGTGGCTACACCTTC. It encodes CAISEPGPQRGYTF.

This clonotype was seen only a few times. The chain employs TRBV6-1 and TRBJ2-2; D is unclear. The CDR3 totals 12 residues. Germline V gives CDR1 MNHNS, CDR2 SASEGT. The V gene lost 5 bases and the J gene lost 5 bases, with 6 bases spanning the gap. As DNA, the CDR3 is TGTGCCAGCAGTAAAGGTACCGGGGAGCTGTTTTTT. Translation: CASSKGTGELFF.

The sample holds a few counts of this clonotype. The chain couples TRBV20-1 to TRBJ1-5, with 7 bases aligning to TRBD1. The CDR3 spans 17 residues. V lost 2 bases to trimming and J lost 0 bases; unmatched junction nucleotides: 10. CDR1 and CDR2 (germline): DFQATT, SNEGSKA (reference sequence). Here the CDR3 reads CSARTLRGSDSNQPQHF. CDR3 bases: TGCAGTGCTAGAACACTCAGGGGGAGTGATAGCAATCAGCCCCAGCATTTT.

This clonotype was seen only a few times. The rearrangement uses TRBV10-3 and TRBJ1-5; D unclear. This CDR3 is 16 amino acids long. V was cut by 0 bases and J by 7 bases, with 16 bases left in between. Germline-derived CDR1 and CDR2 are ENHRY and SYGVKD. CDR3 protein: CAISESRAGPEQPQHF. For the CDR3, the DNA is TGTGCCATCAGTGAGTCAAGGGCAGGACCAGAACAGCCCCAGCATTTT.

This clonotype was detected only a few times. The chain joins TRBV5-1 to TRBJ2-2, with D possibly matching TRBD2 (7 bases). This CDR3 comprises 15 residues. Trimming left V 7 bases short and J 2 bases short, with 15 bases between. Germline CDR1 and CDR2: SGHRS and YFSETQ. The CDR3 here is CASRAGAVNTGELFF. The CDR3 bases are TGCGCCAGCCGTGCGGGGGCCGTAAACACCGGGGAGCTGTTTTTT.